This note documents a single T cell receptor (beta chain) sequence. As yet, its antigen is unknown. Sequencing was performed with immunoSEQ multiplex PCR; in TCRdb, only in-frame clones are kept and a portion is missing. The sample includes tens of thousands of clones, 87% of them seen just once. The sample is drawn from a study of T cells in localized non-small cell lung cancer. Regarding the study as a whole: Tumor samples were not multi-region, leaving intratumor heterogeneity unexcluded. Uninvolved adjacent lung showed higher T cell clonality than tumor.

The trim removed 0 bases at V and 5 bases at J, leaving 11 bases unmatched. Looked up from germline, CDR1 is SGHDN and CDR2 is FVKESK. This CDR3 has 17 amino acids. J is TRBJ1-1 and V is TRBV14; TRBD1 aligns across 8 bases. Sequences were derived from peripheral blood, sampled before any cancer treatment. This TCR was recovered from a male donor aged 60 or over with stage I lung adenocarcinoma. This CDR3 reads CASSQDWGLDRVTEAFF. CDR3 sequence (DNA): TGTGCCAGCAGCCAAGATTGGGGATTGGACAGGGTTACTGAAGCTTTCTTT.